Shown below are 29 T cell receptor beta chains from a single sample sequenced in a study of CD8 T cells in ankylosing spondylitis. TCRdb called the 5' RACE reads again in MiXCR, with one record for every CDR3 protein. Of 240,000 or so distinct CDR3 sequences listed, roughly 8.6% are singletons. The material sequenced was blood, either unsorted or a sorted T cell fraction (not recorded which). The receptors here all came from a male donor with ankylosing spondylitis or in good health (not recorded which).

This clonotype has at least ten counts. The chain is built from TRBV7-2 and TRBJ2-1; 11 bases fit TRBD2. The CDR3 sequence is 15 residues long. Germline trimming cut 8 bases from V and 1 base from J; bases unmatched to any gene: 4. In germline, CDR1 is SGHTA, CDR2 FQGNSA. The CDR3 sequence is CASGSSGRSYNEQFF. The CDR3 DNA reads TGTGCCAGCGGATCTAGCGGGAGGTCCTACAATGAGCAGTTCTTC.

Many counts were recorded for this clonotype. This chain joins TRBV6-2 or TRBV6-3 and TRBJ2-2; D is possibly TRBD1 (6 bases). The CDR3 length is 15 residues. V was shortened by 1 base and J by 3 bases, with 9 bases between the two germline ends. Germline V gene lookup returns CDR1 MNHEY and CDR2 SVGEGT. This CDR3 is CASSYWTVHTGELFF. The CDR3 DNA follows: TGTGCCAGCAGTTACTGGACAGTACACACCGGGGAGCTGTTTTTT.

This clonotype showed up just a few times. The chain recombines TRBV7-8 with TRBJ2-3; the D gene is possibly TRBD2 (5 bases). Trimming cost V 6 bases and J 4 bases, with 17 bases left between them. CDR3 length equals 15 residues. The germline gives CDR1 SGHVS, CDR2 FQNEAQ. Here the CDR3 DNA reads TGTGCCAGCAGTTACAGTGGGCCCGGGGCAGATACGCAGTATTTT. Amino acid sequence: CASSYSGPGADTQYF.

This clonotype was seen at least ten times. The V and J genes are TRBV9 and TRBJ2-5, with 8 positions matching TRBD1. Per germline, CDR1 SGDLS and CDR2 YYNGEE. This CDR3 region has 14 residues. V trimming: 4 bases; J trimming: 3 bases; junction bases outside the gene matches: 5. The CDR3: CASSPSTGEETQYF. The CDR3 region has the DNA TGTGCCAGCAGCCCATCGACAGGGGAAGAGACCCAGTACTTC.

This clonotype was seen repeatedly, ten times or more. The chain links TRBV29-1 to TRBJ2-7; 7 bases map to TRBD2. V was clipped by 6 bases and J by 2 bases; unmatched bases: 10. Germline lookup yields CDR1 SQVTM and CDR2 ANQGSEA. The CDR3 spans 14 residues. In DNA form, the CDR3 reads TGCAGCGTAATGTTTCTAGCGGCTCCCTACGAGCAGTACTTC. This codes for CSVMFLAAPYEQYF.

Ten or more counts support this clonotype. This chain joins TRBV29-1 and TRBJ1-2; possibly TRBD1 for D (6 bases). The CDR3 loop spans 16 amino acids. V was pared by 0 bases and J by 4 bases, with 18 bases between. The germline gives CDR1 SQVTM, CDR2 ANQGSEA. The CDR3 nucleotides read TGCAGCGTTGAAGATGATCCCAGGGGAGGGTTCTATGGCTACACCTTC. Its protein is CSVEDDPRGGFYGYTF. Using reference TRBV29-1 and TRBJ1-2 for the parts outside the CDR3, the full variable domain is SAVISQKPSRDICQRGTSLTIQCQVDSQVTMMFWYRQQPGQSLTLIATANQGSEATYESGFVIDKFPISRPNLTFSTLTVSNMSPEDSSIYLCSVEDDPRGGFYGYTFGSGTRLTVV.

Only one count was recorded for this clonotype. The chain carries TRBV5-2 and TRBJ2-6; TRBD2, the table's D call, lacks a check against the DNA. TRBV5-2 is classified as a pseudogene. The CDR3 spans 18 residues. This CDR3 reads CARGPGLAGPSGANVLTF. CDR3 nucleotide sequence: TGTGCCAGGGGCCCGGGGCTAGCGGGCCCCTCTGGGGCCAACGTCCTGACTTTC.

This clonotype showed up many times. This chain links TRBV7-2 with TRBJ2-2, with D perhaps matching TRBD1 (5 bases). The CDR3 contains 14 residues. The germline V gene encodes CDR1 SGHTA and CDR2 FQGNSA. Trimming pared 2 bases from V and 2 bases from J, leaving 6 bases between. CDR3 nucleotides: TGTGCCAGCAGCTTACAGGGAAACACCGGGGAGCTGTTTTTT. Translating it yields CASSLQGNTGELFF.

This clonotype has ten or more counts. The gene calls are TRBV11-3 and TRBJ2-3; weak D call: TRBD2 (6 bases). The germline V gene encodes CDR1 SGHNT and CDR2 YENEEA. Trimming pared 0 bases from V and 0 bases from J, leaving 10 bases between. The CDR3 is 16 amino acids. CDR3 DNA: TGTGCCAGCAGCTTAGATGGTAGCGGAAGCACAGATACGCAGTATTTT. This translates into CASSLDGSGSTDTQYF. Filled out from reference TRBV11-3 and TRBJ2-3, the complete variable domain reads EAGVVQSPRYKIIEKKQPVAFWCNPISGHNTLYWYLQNLGQGPELLIRYENEEAVDDSQLPKDRFSAERLKGVDSTLKIQPAELGDSAVYLCASSLDGSGSTDTQYFGPGTRLTVL.

The V call is TRBV7-2, the J call TRBJ1-5; TRBD1 is a possible D gene (5 bases). V was trimmed by 5 bases and J by 4 bases, leaving 15 bases between them. CDR3 length: 15 residues. CDR1 and CDR2 (germline): SGHTA, FQGNSA. Written as DNA, the CDR3 is TGTGCCAGCAGCCCTAGGGGCATGCCGAATCAGCCCCAGCATTTT. It translates to CASSPRGMPNQPQHF. Combining the CDR3 with reference TRBV7-2 and TRBJ1-5 gives the whole variable domain GAGVSQSPSNKVTEKGKDVELRCDPISGHTALYWYRQSLGQGLEFLIYFQGNSAPDKSGLPSDRFSAERTGGSVSTLTIQRTQQEDSAVYLCASSPRGMPNQPQHFGDGTRLSIL.

The genes are TRBV19 and TRBJ1-1; D may be TRBD1 (6 bases). The ends were cut back, 4 bases at V and 3 bases at J, with 21 bases in the middle. CDR3 length: 17 residues. Germline CDR1 LNHDA, CDR2 SQIVND (reference sequence). The DNA of the CDR3 is TGTGCCAGTAGTAGCCCCAGGGGCGCGGTATTGGACACTGAAGCTTTCTTT. As protein: CASSSPRGAVLDTEAFF.

Remarks on this clonotype: A read error may produce the germline difference seen at one junction end. The V call is TRBV7-3, the J call TRBJ2-2, with D possibly matching TRBD1 (6 bases). The germline CDR1 and CDR2 sequences are SGHTA and FQGTGA. This CDR3 spans 14 amino acids. The CDR3 bases are TGTGCCAGCAGAGGGGGAACGAACACCCGGGAGCTGTTTTTT. It specifies CASRGGTNTRELFF.

This clonotype was detected ten times or more. The gene calls are TRBV6-1 and TRBJ2-1; TRBD1 matches 8 bases. Looked up from germline, CDR1 is MNHNS and CDR2 is SASEGT. This CDR3 comprises 15 residues. Unmatched junction bases numbered 9, after V lost 5 bases and J lost 6 bases. As DNA, the CDR3 is TGTGCCAGCAGTACCGCCGGGACAGGAATCAATGAGCAGTTCTTC. Translating gives CASSTAGTGINEQFF.

This clonotype was counted at least ten times. The V gene is TRBV9, the J gene TRBJ2-3; 8 bases align to TRBD2. Germline V gene lookup returns CDR1 SGDLS and CDR2 YYNGEE. The CDR3 spans 16 residues. V shed 4 bases, J shed 3 bases, and the junction held 10 bases outside the gene matches. The DNA of the CDR3 is TGTGCCAGCAGCTATTACGGGGGGGCCATGACAGATACGCAGTATTTT. Protein: CASSYYGGAMTDTQYF.

This clonotype came up many times. The chain combines TRBV6-2 or TRBV6-3 with TRBJ2-7; D may be TRBD1 (5 bases). The CDR3 is 13 residues long. Trimming removed 5 bases at V and 2 bases at J, with 10 bases between. Germline CDR1 reads MNHEY; CDR2 reads SVGEGT. Written as DNA, the CDR3 is TGTGCCAGCAGTCCGGACACTACCTACGAGCAGTACTTC. Translation gives CASSPDTTYEQYF.

This clonotype was detected ten times or more. V gene TRBV6-1 combines with J gene TRBJ1-2; no clear D. V was trimmed by 7 bases and J by 1 base, leaving 16 bases between them. Germline CDR1 MNHNS, CDR2 SASEGT. This CDR3 is built from 15 residues. DNA of the CDR3: TGTGCCAGCACCTTAAGTTCATGGAGTAACTATGGCTACACCTTC. It translates to CASTLSSWSNYGYTF.

This clonotype showed up many times. The chain is built from TRBV21-1 and TRBJ2-2. TRBV21-1 represents a pseudogene. This CDR3 comprises 12 residues. The CDR3 reads CASSTNTGELFF. Written as DNA, the CDR3 is TGTGCCAGCAGCACGAACACCGGGGAGCTGTTTTTT.

This clonotype was seen many times. The genes are TRBV3-1 and TRBJ1-1; no clear D gene. Trimming removed 2 bases from V and 1 base from J, with 8 bases in between. The germline V gene has CDR1 LGHDT and CDR2 YNNKEL (reference sequence). CDR3 size: 14 residues. CDR3: CASSQSGQNTEAFF. As DNA, the CDR3 is TGTGCCAGCAGCCAATCGGGTCAGAACACTGAAGCTTTCTTT.

This clonotype was counted many times. The chain couples TRBV2 to TRBJ2-5, with TRBD1 matching over 7 bases. There are 13 residues in the CDR3. Germline V gives CDR1 SNHLY, CDR2 FYNNEI. J was trimmed by 5 bases and V by 5 bases; bases with no gene match: 5. The CDR3: CASSPQGDETQYF. CDR3 in DNA: TGTGCCAGCAGTCCCCAGGGGGACGAGACCCAGTACTTC.

There are a few counts of this clonotype. The chain has TRBV6-2 or TRBV6-3 and TRBJ2-7; D remains unclear. The germline V gene has CDR1 MNHEY and CDR2 SVGEGT. CDR3 length: 14 amino acids. V gave up 7 bases and J gave up 0 bases, with 13 bases separating them. CDR3 amino acids: CASTPRHNSYEQYF. In DNA form, the CDR3 reads TGTGCCAGCACCCCGAGACACAACTCCTACGAGCAGTACTTC.

This clonotype was counted ten times or more. This CDR3 reads CSAGGTSGLKNIQYF. The CDR3 coding sequence is TGCAGTGCCGGGGGGACTAGCGGCCTCAAAAACATTCAGTACTTC. The J gene is TRBJ2-4, the V gene TRBV20-1, with TRBD2 matching 11 bases. Germline V lookup: CDR1 DFQATT, CDR2 SNEGSKA (reference sequence). V lost 6 bases and J lost 3; bases outside the gene matches: 7. The CDR3 spans 15 residues.

The table lists this clonotype with many counts. V is TRBV6-5 and J is TRBJ2-5; possible D gene TRBD2, 5 bases. Trimming cost V 6 bases and J 6 bases, with 8 bases left between them. Germline values: CDR1 MNHEY, CDR2 SVGAGI. The length of the CDR3 is 11 residues. Here the CDR3 reads CASRLAQTQYF. CDR3 DNA sequence: TGTGCCAGCAGGCTAGCTCAGACCCAGTACTTC.

This clonotype has only a few counts. V usage is TRBV6-2 or TRBV6-3 and J usage is TRBJ1-5; TRBD1 matches 8 bases. CDR1 is MNHEY, CDR2 SVGEGT, per germline. The V and J ends lost 2 bases and 2 bases, in that order; junction bases with no gene match: 2. CDR3 length: 15 residues. The CDR3, as DNA: TGTGCCAGCAGTTACGAGACAGGGGGCAATCAGCCCCAGCATTTT. Its protein product is CASSYETGGNQPQHF.

This clonotype was recorded at least ten times. V and J are TRBV20-1 and TRBJ2-7; perhaps D is TRBD1 or TRBD2 (6 bases each). Germline values: CDR1 DFQATT, CDR2 SNEGSKA (reference sequence). The length of the CDR3 is 16 residues. V gave up 0 bases and J gave up 2 bases, with 17 bases separating them. The CDR3 sequence: CSARDLLGGPTYEQYF. The CDR3 DNA sequence: TGCAGTGCTAGAGATCTTCTCGGGGGCCCCACCTACGAGCAGTACTTC.

This clonotype showed up just a few times. This sequence joins TRBV7-2 and TRBJ2-7; D perhaps matches TRBD2 (5 bases). Germline values: CDR1 SGHTA, CDR2 FQGNSA. The CDR3 length is 14 residues. The V and J ends lost 1 base and 3 bases respectively, with 10 bases between them. The CDR3 nucleotides read TGTGCCAGCAGCTTAGGGACTGTAGACTACGAGCAGTACTTC. Its protein is CASSLGTVDYEQYF.

The sample holds many counts of this clonotype. The chain links TRBV5-6 to TRBJ1-1; 8 bases align to TRBD1. Germline V gene lookup returns CDR1 SGHDT and CDR2 YYEEEE. The CDR3 runs 14 residues. V dropped 5 bases and J dropped 3; count of bases not matched to a gene: 6. The chain's CDR3 is CASRTGAAYTEAFF. CDR3 bases: TGTGCCAGCAGGACAGGGGCAGCATACACTGAAGCTTTCTTT.

This clonotype was seen ten or more times. V usage is TRBV29-1 and J usage is TRBJ2-1; 13 bases align to TRBD2. The CDR3 extends over 15 amino acids. Per germline, CDR1 SQVTM and CDR2 ANQGSEA. After removal of 1 base from V and 5 bases from J, the junction contained 2 bases not matched to a gene. The CDR3 here is CSVEGLAGGHNEQFF. The CDR3 DNA follows: TGCAGCGTTGAAGGACTAGCGGGGGGCCACAATGAGCAGTTCTTC.

This clonotype has ten or more counts. This rearrangement joins TRBV5-1 to TRBJ2-2, with D maybe TRBD2 (5 bases). This CDR3 has 14 amino acids. Germline CDR1 SGHRS, CDR2 YFSETQ. The V end lost 3 bases, the J end lost 7 bases, and 13 bases lay between the germline ends. The CDR3 DNA reads as TGCGCCAGCAGCTCATCGACTGGGAGCGGGGAGCTGTTTTTT. It yields the protein CASSSSTGSGELFF.

This clonotype was picked up many times. The chain is built from TRBV7-9 and TRBJ2-3; a weak D match, TRBD2 (5 bases). Germline-derived CDR1 and CDR2 are SEHNR and FQNEAQ (reference sequence). This CDR3 is 14 amino acids long. V was cut by 5 bases and J by 7 bases, with 16 bases left in between. The CDR3 DNA is TGTGCCAGCAGCACCCGGGGAAAGGGTAATACGCAGTATTTT. Residues: CASSTRGKGNTQYF.